This passage covers 25 T cell receptor beta chains from one sample sequenced in a study of blood T cells in healthy people across ages. Alongside a J-beta primer mix, a sample-barcoded 5' primer served in a second PCR lasting about 6 to 12 cycles. TCRdb reprocessed the 5' RACE reads via MiXCR and lists one record per CDR3 protein. The table has about 680,000 distinct CDR3 sequences, around 48% seen once; the top ten hold 25% to 35%. Sequencing was performed on blood. Receptors originate from an older woman in good health.

This clonotype has ten or more counts. The rearrangement links TRBV5-1 to TRBJ2-7; TRBD2 might be the D (6 bases). The length of the CDR3 is 14 residues. Germline V gene lookup returns CDR1 SGHRS and CDR2 YFSETQ. V lost 7 bases and J lost 7, with 21 bases in between. CDR3 sequence (DNA): TGCGCCAGCCTAAGGGAGGCAGGGCGGGATGAGCAGTACTTC. Translating gives CASLREAGRDEQYF.

The chain recombines TRBV5-1 with TRBJ2-7; 7 nucleotides align to TRBD1. The CDR3 covers 14 residues. Germline CDR1 SGHRS, CDR2 YFSETQ. Trimming at V came to 0 bases and at J to 2 bases, leaving 2 bases not matched to a gene. CDR3 in amino acids: CASSLEGGAYEQYF. The CDR3 DNA follows: TGCGCCAGCAGCTTGGAAGGGGGCGCCTACGAGCAGTACTTC.

The chain recombines TRBV20-1 with TRBJ2-1; 14 positions match TRBD2. With 5 bases clipped from V and 9 bases from J, the junction kept 15 bases outside the gene matches. The germline CDR1 and CDR2 sequences are DFQATT and SNEGSKA (reference sequence). The CDR3 has 17 amino acids. CDR3 sequence (DNA): TGCAGTGCTGACGGGGGACTAGCGGGAGTATTCTGGGGTGAGCAGTTCTTC. Translation gives CSADGGLAGVFWGEQFF.

This chain connects TRBV6-1 to TRBJ2-1, with D unclear. CDR1 MNHNS and CDR2 SASEGT come from the germline V gene. The CDR3 length is 14 residues. The V end was cut by 5 bases, the J end by 13 bases, with 21 bases between. The CDR3 DNA reads TGTGCCAGCAGTCATAGTCGAATAGGAGAGACCCAGTTCTTC. It codes for CASSHSRIGETQFF.

This clonotype has just a few counts. The rearrangement joins TRBV10-2 to TRBJ2-3; no reliable D call. Germline-derived CDR1 and CDR2 are WSHSY and SAAADI. There are 10 residues in the CDR3. Between the trimmed V and J ends, which lost 6 bases and 10 bases, there was a span of 8 bases. The CDR3 protein is CASSDGSQYF. In DNA, the CDR3 is TGCGCCAGCAGCGACGGGTCGCAGTATTTT.

The J gene is TRBJ1-1, the V gene TRBV29-1, with 11 bases identical to TRBD1. The CDR3 consists of 13 residues. Trimming took 6 bases from V and 3 from J; bases not matched to a gene: 3. Germline V gene lookup returns CDR1 SQVTM and CDR2 ANQGSEA. The CDR3 region is CSVRTGGYTEAFF. DNA of the CDR3: TGCAGCGTGCGGACAGGGGGCTACACTGAAGCTTTCTTT.

CDR3 nucleotides: TGTGCCAGCAGTTTCCGAACACTGGCTTTCTTT. Translated: CASSFRTLAFF. The gene calls are TRBV6-5 and TRBJ1-1; D is unresolved. This CDR3 comprises 11 residues. The V end was cut by 4 bases, the J end by 11 bases, with 11 bases between. Germline V gene lookup returns CDR1 MNHEY and CDR2 SVGAGI.

The CDR3 region has the DNA TGTGCCAGCAGCCAAGACTTCACTCCCCTCTACAATGAGCAGTTCTTC. Amino acids: CASSQDFTPLYNEQFF. The V gene is TRBV3-1, the J gene TRBJ2-1; D gene ambiguous. CDR1 and CDR2 from the germline V gene are LGHDT and YNNKEL (reference sequence). V was clipped by 0 bases and J by 3 bases, with 12 bases between them. This CDR3 has 16 amino acids.

The chain couples TRBV7-6 to TRBJ2-7; possible D gene TRBD1, 6 bases. CDR3 size: 14 residues. V gave up 5 bases and J gave up 2 bases, with 13 bases separating them. The germline V gene has CDR1 SGHVS and CDR2 FNYEAQ. CDR3 protein: CASSPGHRTYEQYF. CDR3 sequence (DNA): TGTGCCAGCAGCCCGGGACACAGAACCTACGAGCAGTACTTC.

The chain joins TRBV21-1 to TRBJ2-1; the D call of TRBD1 is as the table states it, not checked on the DNA. TRBV21-1 is marked as a pseudogene. The CDR3 contains 15 residues. CDR3 in DNA: TGTGCCAGCAGCAAAGGGGCAGGGGGGGACAATGAGCAGTTCTTC. Encoded protein: CASSKGAGGDNEQFF.

The gene calls are TRBV7-8 and TRBJ2-1; D not certain. The CDR3 runs 13 residues. Trimming left V 3 bases short and J 10 bases short, with 13 bases between. Germline V gene data show CDR1 as SGHVS and CDR2 as FQNEAQ. CDR3 coding DNA: TGTGCCAGCAGCTTTAGACTCCCTTGGGAGCAGTTCTTC. It translates to CASSFRLPWEQFF.

The J gene is TRBJ1-5, the V gene TRBV10-3; 7 bases fit TRBD1. This CDR3 comprises 13 residues. The V segment lost 7 bases and the J segment 2 bases; nucleotides outside the gene matches: 2. Germline V gene sequence: CDR1 ENHRY, CDR2 SYGVKD. CDR3 DNA sequence: TGTGCCATCACCGGACAGGGCAATCAGCCCCAGCATTTT. Translating gives CAITGQGNQPQHF.

This clonotype has a handful of counts. The chain employs TRBV20-1 and TRBJ2-1; the match to TRBD2 covers 12 bases. This CDR3 has 15 residues. The trim removed 1 base at V and 8 bases at J, leaving 6 bases unmatched. Germline V CDR1 and CDR2: DFQATT, SNEGSKA (reference sequence). CDR3 loop: CSARGLAGDRDEQFF. CDR3 bases: TGCAGTGCTAGAGGACTAGCGGGAGATAGGGATGAGCAGTTCTTC.

V gene TRBV4-2 combines with J gene TRBJ2-2; possibly TRBD1 for D (5 bases). V gave up 1 base and J gave up 0 bases, with 12 bases separating them. CDR1 LGHNA and CDR2 YNFKEQ come from the germline V gene. The CDR3 length is 17 residues. CDR3 in DNA: TGTGCCAGCAGCCAAGTTGAGAACAGGCCGAACACCGGGGAGCTGTTTTTT. It specifies CASSQVENRPNTGELFF.

V and J are TRBV20-1 and TRBJ2-1; 9 bases match TRBD2. After removal of 4 bases from V and 3 bases from J, the junction contained 4 bases not matched to a gene. CDR1 DFQATT and CDR2 SNEGSKA come from the germline V gene (reference sequence). The CDR3 runs to 14 residues. CDR3 sequence reads: CSATGTSSYNEQFF. The DNA for the CDR3 is TGCAGTGCTACCGGGACTAGCAGCTACAATGAGCAGTTCTTC.

The sample holds one count of this clonotype. This chain joins TRBV5-1 and TRBJ1-1; D possibly corresponds to TRBD1 (6 bases). The CDR3 is 20 amino acids. Germline-derived CDR1 and CDR2 are SGHRS and YFSETQ. V lost 2 bases and J 1 base, leaving 27 bases between the germline ends. The CDR3 DNA reads as TGCGCCAGCAGCTTAAGAAGGGGGGGACTCCTGGTCGGGTGGAACACTGAAGCTTTCTTT. Amino acids: CASSLRRGGLLVGWNTEAFF. The full variable domain, with the rest looked up from reference TRBV5-1 and TRBJ1-1, is KAGVTQTPRYLIKTRGQQVTLSCSPISGHRSVSWYQQTPGQGLQFLFEYFSETQRNKGNFPGRFSGRQFSNSRSEMNVSTLELGDSALYLCASSLRRGGLLVGWNTEAFFGQGTRLTVV.

The chain uses TRBV29-1 and TRBJ2-7; possibly TRBD2 for D (5 bases). V was clipped by 6 bases and J by 0 bases, with 12 bases between them. In germline, CDR1 is SQVTM, CDR2 ANQGSEA. This CDR3 contains 13 residues. CDR3 sequence reads: CSVSGSSSYEQYF. DNA for the CDR3: TGCAGCGTCAGCGGCAGTAGCTCCTACGAGCAGTACTTC.

The chain combines TRBV5-4 with TRBJ1-1; D perhaps matches TRBD1 (5 bases). CDR1 and CDR2 (germline): SGHNT, YYREEE (reference sequence). CDR3 size: 12 residues. V shed 0 bases and J shed 10 bases, with 10 bases lying between them. The CDR3 nucleotides read TGTGCCAGCAGCTTGGAGCAGGGTAGAGCTTTCTTT. This translates into CASSLEQGRAFF.

V gene TRBV7-2 combines with J gene TRBJ2-3; D possibly corresponds to TRBD2 (5 bases). This CDR3 region has 13 residues. Germline CDR1 is SGHTA and CDR2 is FQGNSA. Trimming cost V 5 bases and J 6 bases, with 12 bases left between them. CDR3 sequence: CASSVGGYDTQYF. The CDR3 nucleotides are TGTGCCAGCAGCGTAGGAGGTTACGATACGCAGTATTTT.

V is TRBV20-1 and J is TRBJ2-4; no clear D gene. The J call may be faulty, since TRBJ2-7 better matches the DNA end. Germline CDR1 DFQATT, CDR2 SNEGSKA (reference sequence). This CDR3 is built from 12 residues. DNA of the CDR3: TGCAGTGCTAGAGGTATACGGACCGAGCAGTACTTC. This gives the protein CSARGIRTEQYF.

The chain joins TRBV4-1 to TRBJ2-6, with D hard to call. V lost 8 bases to trimming and J lost 0 bases, with 14 bases between them. The V gene's germline CDR1 is MGHRA and CDR2 YSYEKL. CDR3 size: 16 residues. The CDR3 bases are TGCGCCAGCGGCCGATACATTAGCTCTGGGGCCAACGTCCTGACTTTC. It yields the protein CASGRYISSGANVLTF.

In nucleotides, the CDR3 is TGCAGTGCTAGAGTGGACTCTGGGGCCAACGTCCTGACTTTC. Translation: CSARVDSGANVLTF. The V gene is TRBV20-1, the J gene TRBJ2-6; D remains ambiguous. V lost 1 base and J 0 bases, leaving 4 bases between the germline ends. Germline CDR1 is DFQATT and CDR2 is SNEGSKA (reference sequence). CDR3 length: 14 amino acids.

V is TRBV6-2 or TRBV6-3 and J is TRBJ1-5, with D hard to call. Trimming cost V 2 bases and J 3 bases, with 8 bases left between them. Germline assignment: CDR1 MNHEY and CDR2 SVGEGT. This CDR3 is 14 amino acids long. The CDR3 loop is CASSYTQPNQPQHF. CDR3 nucleotides: TGTGCCAGCAGTTACACACAGCCCAATCAGCCCCAGCATTTT.

In this sample, this clonotype turned up a few times. The genes are TRBV7-2 and TRBJ2-1; D unclear. Germline V gene data show CDR1 as SGHTA and CDR2 as FQGNSA. CDR3 length equals 14 residues. V lost 3 bases and J lost 6, with 12 bases in between. In nucleotides, the CDR3 is TGTGCCAGCAGCTTCGACCTGAGGTTCAATGAGCAGTTCTTC. Its translation: CASSFDLRFNEQFF.

This clonotype turned up a few times. CDR3: CASSVLGANVLTF. CDR3 in DNA: TGTGCCAGCAGTGTTTTGGGGGCCAACGTCCTGACTTTC. The chain has TRBV6-6 and TRBJ2-6, with D unclear. V lost 5 bases and J 4 bases, leaving 6 bases between the germline ends. CDR1 and CDR2 from the germline V gene are MNHNY and SVGAGI (reference sequence). CDR3 length: 13 amino acids.